This TCR beta chain comes out of a study of blood T cells in healthy people across ages. Deletions cut 2 bases from V and 2 bases from J, with 19 bases between. The CDR3 consists of 17 residues. The germline CDR1 and CDR2 sequences are DFQATT and SNEGSKA (reference sequence). Findings of the study overall: A conclusive naive versus antigen-experienced comparison was prevented by the unsorted PBMCs. The authors considered diversity estimates from one million T cells to be underestimates. Older age went with lower TCR beta diversity per million T cells, in a roughly linear way.

A note on this clonotype: Its specificity is unknown.

Combining a sample-barcoded 5' primer with a J-beta primer mix, a second PCR ran for roughly 6 to 11 cycles. TCRdb used MiXCR to reprocess the 5' RACE reads, holding one entry per CDR3 protein. The sample carries some 700,000 distinct CDR3 sequences, about 20% recorded once. Input material: blood. The clonotype originates from a man in his 70s in good health. This chain links TRBV20-1 with TRBJ1-3; D is unclear. DNA for the CDR3: TGCAGTGCTAGATCACCTTGGGAGGGAGATACTGGAAACACCATATATTTT. Protein product: CSARSPWEGDTGNTIYF.